This T cell receptor (beta chain) was recovered during a study of cytomegalovirus exposure and HLA in healthy donors. PCR was performed using 60 Vbeta and 13 Jbeta primers. Profiling relied on immunoSEQ multiplex PCR, and the TCRdb table lists in-frame clones only, not all of them. The repertoire table contains tens of thousands of clones. With V trimmed by 5 bases and J by 4 bases, 3 bases remained unmatched. The CDR3 covers 15 residues. Germline V gives CDR1 MNHEY, CDR2 SMNVEV (reference sequence). The TCR was taken from a man aged 45-65 years in good health and CMV-seropositive. The rearrangement joins TRBV27 to TRBJ2-2, with TRBD2 matching over 11 bases. The sequenced sample was PBMCs. The CDR3 DNA reads as TGTGCCAGCAGTGTGGGACTAGCGGTCACCGGGGAGCTGTTTTTT. Translation: CASSVGLAVTGELFF.